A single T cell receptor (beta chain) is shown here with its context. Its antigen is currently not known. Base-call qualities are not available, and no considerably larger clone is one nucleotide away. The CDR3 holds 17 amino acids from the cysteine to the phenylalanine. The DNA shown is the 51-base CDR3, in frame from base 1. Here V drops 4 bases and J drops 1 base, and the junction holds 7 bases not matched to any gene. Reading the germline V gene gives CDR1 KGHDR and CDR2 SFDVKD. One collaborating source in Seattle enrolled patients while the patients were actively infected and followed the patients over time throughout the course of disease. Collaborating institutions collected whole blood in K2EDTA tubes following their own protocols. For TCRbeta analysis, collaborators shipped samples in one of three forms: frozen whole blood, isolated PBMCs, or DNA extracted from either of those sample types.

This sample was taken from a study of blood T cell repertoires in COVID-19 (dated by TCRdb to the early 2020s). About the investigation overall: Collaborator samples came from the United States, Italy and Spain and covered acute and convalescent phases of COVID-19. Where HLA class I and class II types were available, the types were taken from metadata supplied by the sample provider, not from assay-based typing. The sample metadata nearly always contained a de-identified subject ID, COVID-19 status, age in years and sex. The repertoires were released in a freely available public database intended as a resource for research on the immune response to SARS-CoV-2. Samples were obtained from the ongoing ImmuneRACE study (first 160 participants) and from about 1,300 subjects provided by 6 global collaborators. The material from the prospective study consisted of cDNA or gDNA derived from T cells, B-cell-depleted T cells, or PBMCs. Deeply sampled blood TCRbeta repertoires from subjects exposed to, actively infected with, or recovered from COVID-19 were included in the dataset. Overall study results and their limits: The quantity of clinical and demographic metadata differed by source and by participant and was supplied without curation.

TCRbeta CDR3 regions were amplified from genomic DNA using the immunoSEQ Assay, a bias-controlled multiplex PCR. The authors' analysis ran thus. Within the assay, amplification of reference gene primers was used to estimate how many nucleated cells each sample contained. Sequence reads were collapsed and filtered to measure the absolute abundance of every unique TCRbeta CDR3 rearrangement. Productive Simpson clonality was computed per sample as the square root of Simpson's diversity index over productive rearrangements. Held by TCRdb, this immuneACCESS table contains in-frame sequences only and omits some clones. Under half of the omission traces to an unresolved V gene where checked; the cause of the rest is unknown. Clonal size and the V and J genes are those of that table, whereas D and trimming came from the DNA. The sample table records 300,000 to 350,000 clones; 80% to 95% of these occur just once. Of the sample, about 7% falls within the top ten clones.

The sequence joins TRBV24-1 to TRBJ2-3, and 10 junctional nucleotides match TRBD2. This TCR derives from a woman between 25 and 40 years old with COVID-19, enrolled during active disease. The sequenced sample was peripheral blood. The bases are TGTGCCACCAGTGAGCCTCTAGCGGGAGTGGGCACAGATACGCAGTATTTT. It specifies CATSEPLAGVGTDTQYF.